The 27 T cell receptor beta chains below all came from one sample that was sequenced in a study of graft-versus-host responses after intestinal transplantation. Produced via immunoSEQ multiplex PCR; TCRdb's table is partial and in-frame only. The sample has approximately 26,000 clones, approximately 87% seen once. Sample: PBMCs, taken around 28 days after intestinal transplant. The receptors here all came from a human patient who received an intestinal transplant, so some T cells may come from the graft donor.

This clone was seen a single time. The J gene is TRBJ1-1, the V gene TRBV7-3; 7 bases are shared with TRBD1. From germline, CDR1 is SGHTA and CDR2 FQGTGA. V lost 5 bases and J lost 3; bases outside the gene matches: 6. This CDR3 comprises 14 residues. The CDR3 coding sequence is TGTGCCAGCAGCCTGACAGGGAAGGACACTGAAGCTTTCTTT. This gives the protein CASSLTGKDTEAFF. Complete variable domain (other parts from reference TRBV7-3 and TRBJ1-1): GAGVSQTPSNKVTEKGKYVELRCDPISGHTALYWYRQSLGQGPEFLIYFQGTGAADDSGLPNDRFFAVRPEGSVSTLKIQRTERGDSAVYLCASSLTGKDTEAFFGQGTRLTVV.

V gene TRBV11-2 combines with J gene TRBJ2-7; no clear D gene. This CDR3 has 14 residues. Trimming shortened V by 0 bases and J by 1 base, and 7 bases separated the two germline ends. Germline CDR1 and CDR2: SGHAT and FQNNGV. The CDR3, as DNA: TGTGCCAGCAGCTTAGAGGCCGCATCCTACGAGCAGTACTTC. It translates to CASSLEAASYEQYF.

The J gene is TRBJ2-5, the V gene TRBV4-1; 9 nucleotides match TRBD2. CDR3 length: 18 residues. The germline CDR1 and CDR2 sequences are MGHRA and YSYEKL. The ends lost 3 bases at V and 5 bases at J; junction bases unmatched: 16. CDR3 in amino acids: CASSQNLLGLASVETQYF. The CDR3 DNA reads as TGCGCCAGCAGCCAGAACCTTCTCGGACTAGCGTCGGTGGAGACCCAGTACTTC.

The chain combines TRBV11-2 with TRBJ2-7; D remains unclear. The CDR3 totals 14 residues. Germline V gives CDR1 SGHAT, CDR2 FQNNGV. V was pared by 1 base and J by 3 bases, with 10 bases between. The chain's CDR3 is CASSLARYLYEQYF. The CDR3 DNA reads as TGTGCCAGCAGCTTAGCTCGCTACCTCTACGAGCAGTACTTC.

J is TRBJ2-3 and V is TRBV30; D is unclear. Trimming removed 0 bases at V and 4 bases at J, with 8 bases between. CDR3 size: 13 residues. Germline values: CDR1 GTSNPN, CDR2 SVGIG (reference sequence). The CDR3 DNA sequence: TGTGCCTGGAGTGTACGAATTGCAGATACGCAGTATTTT. Amino acids: CAWSVRIADTQYF.

The chain uses TRBV11-2 and TRBJ1-6; tentatively, D is TRBD1 (6 bases). Germline V CDR1 and CDR2: SGHAT, FQNNGV. The CDR3 has 16 amino acids. Trimming took off 5 bases at V and 8 bases at J, with 19 bases between the two ends. The CDR3, as DNA: TGTGCCAGCAGCCCCCCCACAGGGAGGACGGATTCACCCCTCCACTTT. Protein product: CASSPPTGRTDSPLHF. The full variable domain, its missing parts supplied by reference TRBV11-2 and TRBJ1-6, is EAGVAQSPRYKIIEKRQSVAFWCNPISGHATLYWYQQILGQGPKLLIQFQNNGVVDDSQLPKDRFSAERLKGVDSTLKIQPAKLEDSAVYLCASSPPTGRTDSPLHFGNGTRLTVT.

A single count supports this clone. The chain uses TRBV7-6 and TRBJ2-5; 8 bases line up with TRBD1. This CDR3 is 14 amino acids long. Trimming removed 1 base from V and 6 bases from J; junction bases left unmatched: 4. CDR1 SGHVS and CDR2 FNYEAQ come from the germline V gene. The CDR3 spells CASSLGQGPQTQYF. The DNA for the CDR3 is TGTGCCAGCAGCTTAGGACAGGGGCCACAGACCCAGTACTTC. Supplemented by reference TRBV7-6 and TRBJ2-5, the full variable domain reads GAGVSQSPRYKVTKRGQDVALRCDPISGHVSLYWYRQALGQGPEFLTYFNYEAQQDKSGLPNDRFSAERPEGSISTLTIQRTEQRDSAMYRCASSLGQGPQTQYFGPGTRLLVL.

The chain is built from TRBV5-4 and TRBJ2-5, with no clear D. This CDR3 region has 14 residues. V was shortened by 4 bases and J by 2 bases, with 12 bases between the two germline ends. Germline V gene data show CDR1 as SGHNT and CDR2 as YYREEE (reference sequence). CDR3 sequence (DNA): TGTGCCAGCAGCGGCAGAGACAATCAAGAGACCCAGTACTTC. The encoded protein is CASSGRDNQETQYF.

In this sample, this clone turned up a few times. This chain uses TRBV6-6 with TRBJ1-2; maybe TRBD1 (6 bases). The CDR3 sequence is 13 residues long. From germline, CDR1 is MNHNY and CDR2 SVGAGI (reference sequence). V lost 4 bases to trimming and J lost 6 bases, with 12 bases between them. CDR3 DNA sequence: TGTGCCAGCAGTTCCGAACGACAGGATGGCTACACCTTC. As protein: CASSSERQDGYTF.

The chain uses TRBV5-4 and TRBJ2-5; D uncertain. Gene TRBJ2-7 matches the end of the DNA better, so the J call may be wrong. Germline values: CDR1 SGHNT, CDR2 YYREEE (reference sequence). The CDR3 consists of 13 residues. The CDR3 DNA reads TGTGCCAGCAGGCCGGAGAGCTCCTACGAGCAGTACTTC. Translation: CASRPESSYEQYF.

The chain has TRBV6-5 and TRBJ1-2; D may be TRBD1 (6 bases). CDR1 is MNHEY, CDR2 SVGAGI, per germline. With 8 bases removed from V and 4 bases from J, the gap between germline ends came to 8 bases. CDR3 length equals 11 residues. The CDR3 sequence is CASGQFYGYTF. CDR3 coding DNA: TGTGCCAGCGGACAGTTCTATGGCTACACCTTC.

This clone occurred once. The CDR3 sequence is CSVEESGNTGELFF. The DNA for the CDR3 is TGCAGCGTTGAAGAGTCCGGGAACACCGGGGAGCTGTTTTTT. This rearrangement joins TRBV29-1 to TRBJ2-2; D is unclear. In germline, CDR1 is SQVTM, CDR2 ANQGSEA. The V end was cut by 0 bases, the J end by 1 base, with 6 bases between. The CDR3 covers 14 residues.

This chain joins TRBV19 and TRBJ1-2; 9 bases are shared with TRBD1. CDR3 size: 13 residues. V dropped 4 bases and J dropped 8; count of bases not matched to a gene: 5. The germline CDR1 and CDR2 sequences are LNHDA and SQIVND (reference sequence). CDR3 sequence: CASSRGQGGGYTF. In DNA form, the CDR3 reads TGTGCCAGTAGTAGGGGACAGGGAGGAGGCTACACCTTC.

In nucleotides, the CDR3 is TGTGCCAGCAGCTTTCTAGCGGGAGCCACCGGGGAGCTGTTTTTT. It encodes CASSFLAGATGELFF. The chain recombines TRBV13 with TRBJ2-2; 10 bases line up with TRBD2. With 3 bases clipped from V and 4 bases from J, the junction kept 2 bases outside the gene matches. The V gene's germline CDR1 is PRHDT and CDR2 FYEKMQ (reference sequence). The CDR3 totals 15 residues.

Concerning this clone: The junction and the germline gene differ at one end; a read error may be behind it. The chain carries TRBV28 and TRBJ2-1, with 8 bases fitting TRBD2. The CDR3 is made up of 16 amino acids. Germline CDR1 MDHEN, CDR2 SYDVKM. Here the CDR3 DNA reads TGTACCAGCGCCAGGATAGCGGGATTCGCGTACAATGAGCAGTTCTTC. Amino acids: CTSARIAGFAYNEQFF.

The rearrangement joins TRBV18 to TRBJ1-3; no firm D call. Trimming cost V 0 bases and J 0 bases, with 9 bases left between them. The CDR3 is 16 residues long. Germline V gene lookup returns CDR1 KGHSH and CDR2 LQKENI. In DNA form, the CDR3 reads TGTGCCAGCTCACCACCGGAGGGAAGCTCTGGAAACACCATATATTTT. Translating it yields CASSPPEGSSGNTIYF.

This chain connects TRBV20-1 to TRBJ2-7, with TRBD1 matching over 9 bases. CDR3 length: 11 residues. Germline V gives CDR1 DFQATT, CDR2 SNEGSKA (reference sequence). The V gene end was trimmed by 5 bases and the J gene end by 4 bases; junction bases not matched to a gene: 0. As DNA, the CDR3 is TGCAGTGCTGACAGGGGGTACGAGCAGTACTTC. Amino acids: CSADRGYEQYF.

V gene TRBV11-2 combines with J gene TRBJ2-1; 7 bases are shared with TRBD2. Looked up from germline, CDR1 is SGHAT and CDR2 is FQNNGV. The CDR3 extends over 14 amino acids. The junction had 1 base not matched to a gene; V was cut back by 4 bases and J by 1 base. CDR3 bases: TGTGCCAGCAGCTGGGAGGGGTCCTACAATGAGCAGTTCTTC. This gives the protein CASSWEGSYNEQFF.

The chain uses TRBV9 and TRBJ2-2; 13 bases match TRBD2. Germline assignment: CDR1 SGDLS and CDR2 YYNGEE. This CDR3 is 16 amino acids long. V lost 4 bases to trimming and J lost 7 bases; unmatched junction nucleotides: 7. CDR3 sequence: CASSPTSGGAFGELFF. The DNA of the CDR3 is TGTGCCAGCAGCCCCACTAGCGGGGGGGCGTTCGGGGAGCTGTTTTTT.

This clone appeared once. V usage is TRBV28 and J usage is TRBJ2-7, with 9 bases lining up with TRBD2. Germline lookup yields CDR1 MDHEN and CDR2 SYDVKM. V lost 7 bases to trimming and J lost 6 bases; unmatched junction nucleotides: 4. There are 12 residues in the CDR3. Here the CDR3 DNA reads TGTGCCAGCACGACTAGCGGATCCGAGCAGTACTTC. Its translation is CASTTSGSEQYF.

V gene TRBV28 combines with J gene TRBJ1-1; TRBD1 might be the D (6 bases). The V end was cut by 7 bases, the J end by 4 bases, with 16 bases between. There are 14 residues in the CDR3. CDR1 is MDHEN and CDR2 is SYDVKM in the germline V gene. CDR3 in amino acids: CASTLTGPSTEAFF. In DNA, the CDR3 is TGTGCCAGCACCCTGACAGGTCCGAGCACTGAAGCTTTCTTT.

The rearrangement joins TRBV9 to TRBJ2-1; 8 positions agree with TRBD2. The CDR3 is made up of 22 amino acids. V trimming: 4 bases; J trimming: 2 bases; junction bases outside the gene matches: 26. Germline V gene sequence: CDR1 SGDLS, CDR2 YYNGEE. As DNA, the CDR3 is TGTGCCAGCAGCACCAGTCCCGCCAGCCGGTTAGCGGGAACTCCCGCCTACAATGAGCAGTTCTTC. Translation gives CASSTSPASRLAGTPAYNEQFF.

The chain combines TRBV29-1 with TRBJ2-1; 7 bases match TRBD1. Germline CDR1 SQVTM, CDR2 ANQGSEA. This CDR3 spans 14 amino acids. Unmatched junction bases numbered 13, after V lost 6 bases and J lost 8 bases. CDR3 DNA: TGCAGCGTAGCCCAGGGACAGCAAAGGGATGAGCAGTTCTTC. Translating gives CSVAQGQQRDEQFF.

The chain has TRBV28 and TRBJ2-7; 8 bases match TRBD1. Germline lookup yields CDR1 MDHEN and CDR2 SYDVKM. The CDR3 is made up of 15 amino acids. V lost 4 bases to trimming and J lost 2 bases; unmatched junction nucleotides: 7. CDR3 region: CASSSTGTGTYEQYF. Here the CDR3 DNA reads TGTGCCAGCAGTTCGACCGGGACAGGAACCTACGAGCAGTACTTC.

The chain links TRBV5-1 to TRBJ2-4, with D perhaps TRBD2 (5 bases). From germline, CDR1 is SGHRS and CDR2 YFSETQ. The length of the CDR3 is 15 residues. V lost 3 bases to trimming and J lost 10 bases, with 20 bases between them. In nucleotides, the CDR3 is TGCGCCAGCAGCTCCCGTGGAGGACCCCGTTTGATTCAGTACTTC. Its protein product is CASSSRGGPRLIQYF.

The CDR3 region is CASNKVQGSGANVLTF. The CDR3 nucleotides read TGTGCCAGCAACAAGGTCCAGGGTTCTGGGGCCAACGTCCTGACTTTC. The chain employs TRBV28 and TRBJ2-6; a weak D match, TRBD1 (5 bases). The CDR3 runs to 16 residues. The germline V gene has CDR1 MDHEN and CDR2 SYDVKM. The germline V and J ends were trimmed by 7 bases and 1 base, with 14 bases remaining between them.

As DNA, the CDR3 is TGCGCCAGCAGCCCCGGGAGGACAGGAGGGAACACCGGGGAGCTGTTTTTT. Its translation is CASSPGRTGGNTGELFF. V and J are TRBV5-1 and TRBJ2-2; the D call may be TRBD1 or TRBD2 (7 bases each). Trimming took 4 bases from V and 1 from J, leaving 17 bases between them. This CDR3 contains 17 residues. Per the germline V gene, CDR1 is SGHRS and CDR2 is YFSETQ.